This is a list of T cell receptor beta chains from one sample in a study of technical replicates of blood from a few donors. Using immunoSEQ multiplex PCR, the repertoire was profiled, and TCRdb retains in-frame clones only, with some absent. The sample has 75,000 to 90,000 clones; 93% are singletons. Sequencing input: T cells isolated from PBMCs. The receptors stem from a human donor in good health. Each CDR3 is given with its conserved first and last residue. The D gene is left open where the match is weak. The size field is filled for only some rows; it gives once, few, many or a size class.

>TRBV11-2|-|TRBJ2-7|-
CASSLVQGHAYEQYF
TGTGCCAGCAGCTTAGTGCAGGGTCATGCCTACGAGCAGTACTTC
>TRBV5-6|-|TRBJ2-7|-
CASSRFTGALYYEQYF
TGTGCCAGCAGCCGTTTCACAGGAGCCCTATACTACGAGCAGTACTTC
>TRBV5-1|-|TRBJ1-6|-
CASSLSGVEESPLHF
TGCGCCAGCAGCTTGTCAGGGGTAGAGGAATCACCCCTCCACTTT
>TRBV5-6|once|TRBJ2-1|-
CASSLAGFTYNEQFF
TGTGCCAGCAGCTTGGCAGGATTTACCTACAATGAGCAGTTCTTC
>TRBV28|-|TRBJ2-1|-
CASSPTGQRTYNEQFF
TGTGCCAGCAGCCCGACAGGTCAACGAACTTACAATGAGCAGTTCTTC
>TRBV19|-|TRBJ2-7|TRBD2
CASTRRIQTSGSSYEQYF
TGTGCCAGTACCCGTCGGATCCAGACTAGCGGGAGTTCCTACGAGCAGTACTTC
>TRBV6-1|-|TRBJ2-7|TRBD2
CASSESGGTYEQYF
TGTGCCAGCAGCGAGAGCGGGGGGACCTACGAGCAGTACTTC
>TRBV5-6|-|TRBJ2-5|-
CASSLDGREETQYF
TGTGCCAGCAGCTTGGATGGCAGGGAAGAGACCCAGTACTTC
>TRBV11-2|-|TRBJ2-3|TRBD2
CASSYGGGARDTQYF
TGTGCCAGCAGCTACGGCGGGGGGGCCAGAGATACGCAGTATTTT
>TRBV9|-|TRBJ1-4|-
CASSIQGRAGSTTNEKLFF
TGTGCCAGCAGCATCCAAGGAAGGGCAGGGTCCACAACTAATGAAAAACTGTTTTTT
>TRBV30|-|TRBJ2-1|TRBD2
CAWIPYGREGYNEQFF
TGTGCCTGGATCCCCTATGGGCGGGAGGGTTACAATGAGCAGTTCTTC
>TRBV5-1|few|TRBJ1-3|-
CASSLGSSGNTIYF
TGCGCCAGCAGCTTGGGGAGCTCTGGAAACACCATATATTTT
>TRBV11-2|-|TRBJ2-2|TRBD1
CASSLDGDRVMFF
TGTGCCAGCAGCTTAGATGGAGACAGGGTCATGTTTTTT
>TRBV2|-|TRBJ1-1|-
CASSGDMGREDTEAFF
TGTGCCAGCAGTGGGGACATGGGGCGTGAGGACACTGAAGCTTTCTTT
>TRBV27|once|TRBJ2-7|TRBD2
CASSSAGVYEQYF
TGTGCCAGCAGTTCCGCGGGGGTCTACGAGCAGTACTTC
>TRBV6-1|-|TRBJ2-7|TRBD2
CASTSRLVREDEQYF
TGTGCCAGCACCTCGAGGTTGGTCCGGGAGGACGAGCAGTACTTC
>TRBV18|once|TRBJ1-3|-
CASSEKDGRGYGGNTIYF
TGTGCCAGCTCAGAAAAGGACGGGAGAGGGTACGGAGGAAACACCATATATTTT
>TRBV10-2|-|TRBJ1-4|-
CASSAPGQFNEKLFF
TGCGCCAGCAGCGCGCCCGGACAGTTTAATGAAAAACTGTTTTTT
>TRBV4-2|-|TRBJ1-1|-
CASSQGHTGNINTEAFF
TGTGCCAGCAGCCAAGGACACACAGGGAATATTAACACTGAAGCTTTCTTT
>TRBV5-5|-|TRBJ2-7|TRBD1
CASSLDGQGLGEQYF
TGTGCCAGCAGCCTGGACGGACAGGGCTTGGGCGAGCAGTACTTC
>TRBV5-1|-|TRBJ2-2|-
CASSLDRGNTGELFF
TGCGCCAGCAGCTTGGATAGGGGGAACACCGGGGAGCTGTTTTTT
>TRBV27|-|TRBJ2-3|-
CASSPGRFTDTQYF
TGTGCCAGCAGTCCGGGAAGGTTCACAGATACGCAGTATTTT
>TRBV2|once|TRBJ1-6|TRBD1
CASSGETGWGSPLHF
TGTGCCAGCAGTGGGGAGACAGGGTGGGGTTCACCCCTCCACTTT
>TRBV27|-|TRBJ2-1|-
CASSFNYNEQFF
TGTGCCAGCAGTTTTAATTACAATGAGCAGTTCTTC
>TRBV7-7|-|TRBJ2-1|TRBD2
CASSLDRTSGSPQFF
TGTGCCAGCAGCTTAGACAGGACTAGCGGGAGTCCTCAGTTCTTC
>TRBV9|once|TRBJ2-7|-
CASSVGESSYEQYF
TGTGCCAGCAGCGTAGGGGAGAGCTCCTACGAGCAGTACTTC
>TRBV7-6|-|TRBJ2-6|TRBD1
CASSLTKQTGARSGANVLTF
TGTGCCAGCAGCTTAACGAAACAGACAGGGGCGAGGAGTGGGGCCAACGTCCTGACTTTC
>TRBV5-4|-|TRBJ2-7|TRBD2
CASRVWGTSVFEQYF
TGTGCCAGCAGGGTTTGGGGGACTAGCGTTTTCGAGCAGTACTTC
>TRBV4-1|-|TRBJ2-2|TRBD2
CASSQLAGQANTGELFF
TGCGCCAGCAGCCAGCTAGCGGGCCAAGCAAACACCGGGGAGCTGTTTTTT
>TRBV9|-|TRBJ1-1|TRBD1
CASSVEGQGRGTEAFF
TGTGCCAGCAGCGTAGAGGGACAGGGGCGTGGAACTGAAGCTTTCTTT
>TRBV23-1|-|TRBJ1-1|-
CASSQYWRRNTEAFF
TGCGCCAGCAGTCAATACTGGAGGCGGAACACTGAAGCTTTCTTT
>TRBV21-1|-|TRBJ1-5|-
CASSKEGGLNQPQHF
TGTGCCAGCAGCAAAGAGGGAGGCCTCAATCAGCCCCAGCATTTT
>TRBV30|-|TRBJ2-3|-
CAWSETLAASDTQYF
TGTGCCTGGAGTGAAACATTAGCGGCGTCAGATACGCAGTATTTT
>TRBV18|once|TRBJ1-1|-
CASSPGGNEAFF
TGTGCCAGCTCACCTGGGGGGAATGAAGCTTTCTTT
>TRBV2|-|TRBJ1-4|-
CASSGRTNEKLFF
TGTGCCAGCAGTGGGAGAACTAATGAAAAACTGTTTTTT
>TRBV10-3|-|TRBJ2-3|TRBD1
CAIKGQLTDTQYF
TGTGCCATCAAGGGACAGCTCACAGATACGCAGTATTTT
>TRBV10-2|-|TRBJ1-2|TRBD1
CASSESLGTVGNGYTF
TGCGCCAGCAGCGAATCCCTTGGGACAGTGGGAAACGGCTACACCTTC
>TRBV19|-|TRBJ1-2|TRBD1
CASSPGGQPYGYTF
TGTGCCAGTAGTCCCGGGGGACAGCCCTATGGCTACACCTTC
>TRBV28|-|TRBJ1-2|-
CASSPQGKQGGYTF
TGTGCCAGCAGTCCCCAGGGAAAACAGGGAGGCTACACCTTC
>TRBV10-3|-|TRBJ2-7|TRBD2
CAIPPREDPYEQYF
TGTGCCATCCCCCCTCGGGAGGACCCCTACGAGCAGTACTTC
>TRBV4-1|-|TRBJ1-4|-
CASSYGRRENEKLFF
TGCGCCAGCAGCTACGGACGACGGGAGAATGAAAAACTGTTTTTT
>TRBV30|-|TRBJ1-1|-
CAYRRHTEAFF
TGTGCCTACAGGCGGCACACTGAAGCTTTCTTT
>TRBV28|-|TRBJ2-2|-
CATRAATGELFF
TGTGCCACCAGGGCGGCCACCGGGGAGCTGTTTTTT
>TRBV5-1|-|TRBJ2-3|TRBD2
CASSFLGGEYTDTQYF
TGCGCCAGCAGCTTCCTCGGGGGGGAGTACACAGATACGCAGTATTTT